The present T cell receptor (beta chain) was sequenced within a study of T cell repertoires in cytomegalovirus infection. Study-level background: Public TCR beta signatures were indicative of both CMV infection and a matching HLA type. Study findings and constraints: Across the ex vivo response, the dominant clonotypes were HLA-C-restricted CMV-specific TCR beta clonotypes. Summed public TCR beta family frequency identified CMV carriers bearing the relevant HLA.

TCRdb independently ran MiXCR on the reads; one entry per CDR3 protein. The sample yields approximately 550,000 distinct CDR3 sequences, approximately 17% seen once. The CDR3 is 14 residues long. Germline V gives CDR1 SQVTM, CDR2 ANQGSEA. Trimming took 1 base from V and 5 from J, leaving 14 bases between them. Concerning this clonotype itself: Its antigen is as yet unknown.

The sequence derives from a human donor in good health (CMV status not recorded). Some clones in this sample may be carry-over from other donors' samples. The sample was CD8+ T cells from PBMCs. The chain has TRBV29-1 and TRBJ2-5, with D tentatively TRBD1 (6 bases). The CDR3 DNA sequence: TGCAGCGTTGAAGCTGCAGGGGAAACGGAGACCCAGTACTTC. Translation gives CSVEAAGETETQYF. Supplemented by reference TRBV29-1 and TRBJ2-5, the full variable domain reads SAVISQKPSRDICQRGTSLTIQCQVDSQVTMMFWYRQQPGQSLTLIATANQGSEATYESGFVIDKFPISRPNLTFSTLTVSNMSPEDSSIYLCSVEAAGETETQYFGPGTRLLVL.